Presented here are 11 T cell receptor beta chains from one specimen sequenced in a study of control samples from healthy donors and cancer patients. Libraries were prepared by immunoSEQ multiplex PCR; TCRdb keeps only in-frame clonotypes and omits some of them. The data show more than 140,000 clones, with roughly 94% seen just once and about 12% held by the top ten. What was sequenced was blood. These receptors all stem from a man in his forties in good health.

J is TRBJ2-2 and V is TRBV14; D is unresolved. Germline lookup yields CDR1 SGHDN and CDR2 FVKESK. Trimming shortened V by 1 base and J by 6 bases, and 6 bases separated the two germline ends. The CDR3 runs to 13 residues. The CDR3 nucleotides read TGTGCCAGCAGCCAAGTTTGGGCCGGGGAGCTGTTTTTT. Amino acid sequence: CASSQVWAGELFF.

The J gene is TRBJ2-1, the V gene TRBV5-8; either TRBD1 or TRBD2 may fit D (5 bases each). With 4 bases removed from V and 0 bases from J, the gap between germline ends came to 14 bases. Germline CDR1 SGHTS, CDR2 YDEGEE. CDR3 length: 16 amino acids. The CDR3 loop is CASSRTGTVSYNEQFF. In DNA, the CDR3 is TGTGCCAGCAGCCGTACCGGGACCGTCTCCTACAATGAGCAGTTCTTC. The variable domain in full, with the rest retrieved from reference TRBV5-8 and TRBJ2-1, is EAGVTQSPTHLIKTRGQQATLRCSPISGHTSVYWYQQALGLGLQFLLWYDEGEERNRGNFPPRFSGRQFPNYSSELNVNALELEDSALYLCASSRTGTVSYNEQFFGPGTRLTVL.

This chain connects TRBV7-9 to TRBJ1-2; weak D call: TRBD1 (6 bases). Trimming took 2 bases from V and 6 from J, leaving 19 bases between them. The CDR3 is 16 residues long. CDR1 is SEHNR, CDR2 FQNEAQ, per germline (reference sequence). CDR3 in amino acids: CASSLLGVQGADGYTF. CDR3 nucleotides: TGTGCCAGCAGCTTATTGGGGGTACAGGGAGCCGATGGCTACACCTTC. Drawing the rest from reference TRBV7-9 and TRBJ1-2, the complete variable domain is DTGVSQNPRHKITKRGQNVTFRCDPISEHNRLYWYRQTLGQGPEFLTYFQNEAQLEKSRLLSDRFSAERPKGSFSTLEIQRTEQGDSAMYLCASSLLGVQGADGYTFGSGTRLTVV.

The rearrangement joins TRBV7-9 to TRBJ2-5, with D tentatively TRBD1 or TRBD2 (5 bases each). With 6 bases removed from V and 7 bases from J, the gap between germline ends came to 15 bases. The CDR3 has 13 amino acids. Germline V gene sequence: CDR1 SEHNR, CDR2 FQNEAQ (reference sequence). CDR3 sequence (DNA): TGTGCCAGCAGTTCCGGGACCCCGGTGACCCAGTACTTC. Protein: CASSSGTPVTQYF.

The V call is TRBV4-1, the J call TRBJ2-7; D unclear. CDR1 is MGHRA, CDR2 YSYEKL, per germline. V was shortened by 0 bases and J by 3 bases, with 12 bases between the two germline ends. CDR3 length equals 15 residues. The CDR3 bases are TGCGCCAGCAGCCAAGAGCCCAAAGGCAGCTACGAGCAGTACTTC. It codes for CASSQEPKGSYEQYF.

The chain couples TRBV7-3 to TRBJ1-2, with D possibly being TRBD1 (6 bases). The CDR3 is 13 amino acids. Germline CDR1 and CDR2: SGHTA and FQGTGA. The V and J ends lost 0 bases and 8 bases respectively, with 10 bases between them. The CDR3 nucleotides are TGTGCCAGCAGCTTAACGGGGGCCCAAGGCTACACCTTC. Translation gives CASSLTGAQGYTF. Supplemented by reference TRBV7-3 and TRBJ1-2, the full variable domain reads GAGVSQTPSNKVTEKGKYVELRCDPISGHTALYWYRQSLGQGPEFLIYFQGTGAADDSGLPNDRFFAVRPEGSVSTLKIQRTERGDSAVYLCASSLTGAQGYTFGSGTRLTVV.

The chain has TRBV28 and TRBJ1-1; 11 positions agree with TRBD1. The germline V gene encodes CDR1 MDHEN and CDR2 SYDVKM. This CDR3 is built from 15 residues. V dropped 8 bases and J dropped 5; count of bases not matched to a gene: 10. Written as DNA, the CDR3 is TGTGCCAGCCGATGGGGGACAGGGGGGAGTACTGAAGCTTTCTTT. It specifies CASRWGTGGSTEAFF.

The chain combines TRBV5-1 with TRBJ1-6; the D is unclear. Germline V gene sequence: CDR1 SGHRS, CDR2 YFSETQ. The CDR3 has 14 amino acids. Trimming removed 0 bases at V and 9 bases at J, with 10 bases between. Here the CDR3 DNA reads TGCGCCAGCAGCTTGGCCGGGTACGGTTCACCCCTCCACTTT. It translates to CASSLAGYGSPLHF.

The chain uses TRBV11-2 and TRBJ2-5; no firm D call. Trimming took off 3 bases at V and 1 base at J, with 3 bases between the two ends. CDR1 and CDR2 from the germline V gene are SGHAT and FQNNGV. This CDR3 is built from 12 residues. CDR3 coding DNA: TGTGCCAGCAGCTTTTCCCAAGAGACCCAGTACTTC. Translated, it gives CASSFSQETQYF.

This chain joins TRBV2 and TRBJ1-6; a possible D gene is TRBD1 (6 bases). CDR1 SNHLY and CDR2 FYNNEI come from the germline V gene. The V end was cut by 6 bases, the J end by 9 bases, with 12 bases between. This CDR3 contains 13 residues. CDR3 sequence: CASSGTMGSPLHF. The CDR3 region has the DNA TGTGCCAGCAGCGGGACAATGGGTTCACCCCTCCACTTT.

This chain connects TRBV27 to TRBJ1-5; D ambiguous. Per the germline V gene, CDR1 is MNHEY and CDR2 is SMNVEV (reference sequence). Trimming took off 5 bases at V and 0 bases at J, with 8 bases between the two ends. The CDR3 has 14 amino acids. The CDR3: CASSMSYSNQPQHF. CDR3 DNA: TGTGCCAGCAGTATGAGTTATAGCAATCAGCCCCAGCATTTT.